The source of this T cell receptor (beta chain) is a study of a mutant IDH1 vaccine in newly diagnosed glioma. Across the study: Vaccines began 4-6 weeks after radiotherapy alone, or with temozolomide cycles. Most patients had radiochemotherapy with temozolomide before enrollment; others had one alone. Treated patients had a mean age of about 44 years and an approximately 62% male, about 38% female split.

Time point of the sample: week 47, end of study. A 20-mer mutant IDH1 peptide at 300 ug was injected subcutaneously with topical imiquimod. Sequencing was performed with immunoSEQ multiplex PCR; in TCRdb, only in-frame clones are kept and a portion is missing. The data show some 50,000 clones, less than 75% seen once. The CDR3 has 12 amino acids. Per germline, CDR1 GTSNPN and CDR2 SVGIG (reference sequence). On this clone: Its antigen is currently unknown. Compared with germline, one end of the junction differs, possibly owing to a read error.

This sequence was found in a man aged 35-49 years with glioma. Some clones in this sample may be carry-over from other donors' samples. The chain links TRBV30 to TRBJ2-6; D gene unclear. The sample consisted of peripheral blood mononuclear cells (PBMCs), taken from a glioma patient whose treatment included an IDH1 peptide vaccine. CDR3 nucleotide sequence: TGTGCGTGGACCGTTGGGGCCAACGTCCTGACTTTC. Its translation: CAWTVGANVLTF.